This T cell receptor (beta chain) stems from a study of blood T cells in healthy people across ages. The length of the CDR3 is 13 residues. After removal of 8 bases from V and 2 bases from J, the junction contained 3 bases not matched to a gene. This clonotype was counted only a few times. The second PCR ran roughly 6 to 11 cycles with a sample-barcoded 5' primer and J-beta primers. Every cDNA was tagged by a template-switch adaptor with 12 random nucleotides. TCRdb itself ran the 5' RACE reads through MiXCR, one entry per CDR3 protein. The repertoire holds around 1.5 million distinct CDR3 sequences, with roughly 40% as singletons. Every donor gave ten milliliters of peripheral blood. At least 6 micrograms of total RNA were extracted per sample.

The sequencing sample was made of blood. The source of this sequence is a woman between 18 and 29 years old in good health. The rearrangement links TRBV12-3 or TRBV12-4 to TRBJ2-7; 10 bases map to TRBD2. Here the CDR3 DNA reads TGTGCCAGCGGACTAGCGGCCCCCTACGAGCAGTACTTC. This sequence encodes CASGLAAPYEQYF.